These 10 T cell receptor beta chains came from one sample sequenced in a study of T cell responses to AZD1222 COVID-19 vaccine. Only in-frame clones appear in the TCRdb table, and some are missing; sequencing was by immunoSEQ multiplex PCR. Of 110,000 to 150,000 clones listed, about 90% are singletons. This sample comprised peripheral blood, obtained on day 0 of AZD1222 vaccination. Receptors originate from an adult in good health.

The rearrangement joins TRBV19 to TRBJ1-1; perhaps TRBD1 as D (5 bases). The CDR3 sequence is 13 residues long. In germline, CDR1 is LNHDA, CDR2 SQIVND (reference sequence). V gave up 0 bases and J gave up 12 bases, with 14 bases separating them. CDR3 DNA sequence: TGTGCCAGTAGTATAGATTTGAGGAGGGGCCCTTTCTTT. Encoded protein: CASSIDLRRGPFF.

This rearrangement joins TRBV7-9 to TRBJ1-1; tentatively, D is TRBD1 (6 bases). Deletions cut 2 bases from V and 6 bases from J, with 22 bases between. The CDR3 has 17 amino acids. From germline, CDR1 is SEHNR and CDR2 FQNEAQ (reference sequence). CDR3 loop: CASSLYAGQGRQPEAFF. CDR3 sequence (DNA): TGTGCCAGCAGCTTATATGCAGGGCAGGGGCGGCAGCCTGAAGCTTTCTTT. The full variable domain, completed using reference TRBV7-9 and TRBJ1-1, is DTGVSQNPRHKITKRGQNVTFRCDPISEHNRLYWYRQTLGQGPEFLTYFQNEAQLEKSRLLSDRFSAERPKGSFSTLEIQRTEQGDSAMYLCASSLYAGQGRQPEAFFGQGTRLTVV.

This CDR3 is CASSSESRDTQYF. As DNA, the CDR3 is TGTGCCAGCAGCTCAGAAAGTCGAGATACGCAGTATTTT. The V gene is TRBV5-8, the J gene TRBJ2-3; the D is unclear. V lost 3 bases, J lost 5 bases, and 10 bases lay in between. The CDR3 contains 13 residues. Germline V gene lookup returns CDR1 SGHTS and CDR2 YDEGEE.

The rearrangement links TRBV27 to TRBJ1-2, with D possibly matching TRBD1 (5 bases). The CDR3 covers 12 residues. V lost 0 bases and J lost 8, with 7 bases in between. The germline V gene encodes CDR1 MNHEY and CDR2 SMNVEV (reference sequence). Here the CDR3 reads CASSLSGDGYTF. The CDR3 DNA follows: TGTGCCAGCAGTTTATCAGGGGACGGCTACACCTTC.

The chain combines TRBV6-1 with TRBJ2-1; D is unresolved. Trimming took 2 bases from V and 9 from J, leaving 11 bases between them. Germline V gene data show CDR1 as MNHNS and CDR2 as SASEGT. The CDR3 contains 13 residues. The DNA for the CDR3 is TGTGCCAGCAGTGAAAGCTCGCGCACTGAGCAGTTCTTC. Its translation is CASSESSRTEQFF.

A note on this clone: In the same sample, other DNA sequences code for this CDR3. This sequence joins TRBV5-1 and TRBJ2-3; D unresolved. Trimming cost V 2 bases and J 1 base, with 8 bases left between them. CDR1 and CDR2 (germline): SGHRS, YFSETQ. This CDR3 region has 14 residues. The CDR3 coding sequence is TGCGCCAGCAGCTTAAGTGGCGGCACAGATACGCAGTATTTT. Protein product: CASSLSGGTDTQYF.

The J gene is TRBJ2-1, the V gene TRBV19; D not certain. This CDR3 region has 15 residues. Trimming shortened V by 5 bases and J by 0 bases, and 11 bases separated the two germline ends. The germline V gene has CDR1 LNHDA and CDR2 SQIVND (reference sequence). This CDR3 reads CASSELRSSYNEQFF. The CDR3 DNA sequence: TGTGCCAGTAGTGAGCTACGTAGCTCCTACAATGAGCAGTTCTTC.

The DNA for the CDR3 is TGCGCCAGCAGTGATCAAAACAGGGGCAGGGCGACCCAGTACTTC. Translating gives CASSDQNRGRATQYF. The chain links TRBV10-1 to TRBJ2-5; TRBD1 aligns across 7 bases. Germline-derived CDR1 and CDR2 are WNHNN and SYGVQD (reference sequence). The CDR3 runs 15 residues. The V and J ends lost 3 bases and 7 bases, in that order; junction bases with no gene match: 11.

This chain uses TRBV6-5 with TRBJ1-2; 7 positions match TRBD1. The CDR3 is made up of 12 amino acids. The germline V gene encodes CDR1 MNHEY and CDR2 SVGAGI. V lost 10 bases and J lost 2; bases outside the gene matches: 4. The CDR3 DNA reads as TGTGCCATTAAGGGACAGAACTATGGCTACACCTTC. It specifies CAIKGQNYGYTF.

In DNA, the CDR3 is TGTGCCAGCAGTTCTGCTGTTGCGGGAGTCCACAATGAGCAGTTCTTC. Translated: CASSSAVAGVHNEQFF. V usage is TRBV28 and J usage is TRBJ2-1, with 7 bases matching TRBD2. With 4 bases clipped from V and 5 bases from J, the junction kept 11 bases outside the gene matches. Germline V lookup: CDR1 MDHEN, CDR2 SYDVKM. The CDR3 loop spans 16 amino acids.